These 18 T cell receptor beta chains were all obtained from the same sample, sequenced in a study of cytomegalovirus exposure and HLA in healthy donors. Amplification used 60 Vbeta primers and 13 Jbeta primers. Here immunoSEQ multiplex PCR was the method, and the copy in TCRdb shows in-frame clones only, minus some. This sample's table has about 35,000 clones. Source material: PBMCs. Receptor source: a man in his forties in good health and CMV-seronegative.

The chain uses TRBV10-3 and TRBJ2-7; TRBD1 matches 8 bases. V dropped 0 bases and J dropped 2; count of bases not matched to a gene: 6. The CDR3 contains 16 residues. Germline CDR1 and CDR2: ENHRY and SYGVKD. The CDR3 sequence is CAISESGQGLTYEQYF. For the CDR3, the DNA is TGTGCCATCAGTGAGTCCGGACAGGGACTTACCTACGAGCAGTACTTC.

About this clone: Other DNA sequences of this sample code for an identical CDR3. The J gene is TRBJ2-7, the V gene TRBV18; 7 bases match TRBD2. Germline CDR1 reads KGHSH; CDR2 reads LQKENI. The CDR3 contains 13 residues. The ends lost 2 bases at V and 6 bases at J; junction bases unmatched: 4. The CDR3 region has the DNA TGTGCCAGCTCACCAAGCGGGATGGTCGAGCAGTACTTC. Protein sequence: CASSPSGMVEQYF.

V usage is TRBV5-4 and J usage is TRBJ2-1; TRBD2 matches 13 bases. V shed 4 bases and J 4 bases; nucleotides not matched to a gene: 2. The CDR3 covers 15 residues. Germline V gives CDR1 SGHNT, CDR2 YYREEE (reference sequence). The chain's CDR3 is CASSGGLAGYNEQFF. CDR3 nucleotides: TGTGCCAGCAGCGGGGGACTAGCGGGGTACAATGAGCAGTTCTTC.

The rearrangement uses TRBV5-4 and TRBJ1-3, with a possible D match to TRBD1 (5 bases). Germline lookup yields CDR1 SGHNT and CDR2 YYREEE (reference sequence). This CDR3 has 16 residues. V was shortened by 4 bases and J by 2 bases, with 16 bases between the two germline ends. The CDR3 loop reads CASSERGVGAGNTIYF. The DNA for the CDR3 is TGTGCCAGCAGCGAACGCGGGGTAGGGGCTGGAAACACCATATATTTT.

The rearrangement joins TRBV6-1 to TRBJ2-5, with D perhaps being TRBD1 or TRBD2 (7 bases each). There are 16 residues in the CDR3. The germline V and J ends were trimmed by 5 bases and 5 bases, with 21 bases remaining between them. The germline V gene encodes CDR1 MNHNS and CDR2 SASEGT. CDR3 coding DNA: TGTGCCAGCAGTCAAGGGACAGTGCCCGGGGGGGAGACCCAGTACTTC. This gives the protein CASSQGTVPGGETQYF.

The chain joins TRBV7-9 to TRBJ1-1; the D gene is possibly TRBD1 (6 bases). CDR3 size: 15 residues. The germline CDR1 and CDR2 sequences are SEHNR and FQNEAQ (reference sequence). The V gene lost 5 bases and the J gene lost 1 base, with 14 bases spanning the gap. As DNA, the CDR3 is TGTGCCAGCAGCCTGAACAGGGCGGGGAACACTGAAGCTTTCTTT. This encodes CASSLNRAGNTEAFF.

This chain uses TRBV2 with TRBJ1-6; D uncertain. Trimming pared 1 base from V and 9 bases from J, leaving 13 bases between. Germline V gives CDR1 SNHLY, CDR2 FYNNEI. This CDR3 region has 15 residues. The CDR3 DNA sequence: TGTGCCAGCAGTGAAGGGGGATTCGCGGGTTCACCCCTCCACTTT. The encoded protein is CASSEGGFAGSPLHF.

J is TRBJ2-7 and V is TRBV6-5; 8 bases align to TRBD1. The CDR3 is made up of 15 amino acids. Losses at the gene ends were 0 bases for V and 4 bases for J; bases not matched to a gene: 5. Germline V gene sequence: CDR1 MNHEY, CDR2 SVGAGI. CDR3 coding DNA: TGTGCCAGCAGTTACTCCGGGACAGGCCAGTACGAGCAGTACTTC. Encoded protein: CASSYSGTGQYEQYF.

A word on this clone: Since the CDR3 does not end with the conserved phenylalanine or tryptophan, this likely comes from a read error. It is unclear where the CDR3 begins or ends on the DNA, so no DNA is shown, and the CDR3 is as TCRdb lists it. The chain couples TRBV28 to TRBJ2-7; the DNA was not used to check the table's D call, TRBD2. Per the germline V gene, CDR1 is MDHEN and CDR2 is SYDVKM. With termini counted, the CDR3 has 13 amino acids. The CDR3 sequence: CASRTGTSGTYII.

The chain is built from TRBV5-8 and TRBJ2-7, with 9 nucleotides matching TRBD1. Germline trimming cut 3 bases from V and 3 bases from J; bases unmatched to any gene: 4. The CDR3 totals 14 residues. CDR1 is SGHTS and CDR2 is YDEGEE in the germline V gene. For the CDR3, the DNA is TGTGCCAGCAGCTCCGGGACAGGGAACTACGAGCAGTACTTC. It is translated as CASSSGTGNYEQYF.

CDR3 DNA: TGCGCCAGCAGCTTGTTGCAGCGCCCATACAATGAGCAGTTCTTC. Protein product: CASSLLQRPYNEQFF. The rearrangement links TRBV5-1 to TRBJ2-1; D not resolved. The V end lost 1 base, the J end lost 4 bases, and 12 bases lay between the germline ends. CDR1 is SGHRS, CDR2 YFSETQ, per germline. This CDR3 is 15 amino acids long.

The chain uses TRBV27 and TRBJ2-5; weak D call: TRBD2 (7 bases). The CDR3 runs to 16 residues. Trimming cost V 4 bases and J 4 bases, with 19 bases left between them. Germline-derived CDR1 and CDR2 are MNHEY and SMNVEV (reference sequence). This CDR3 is CASSSYRWGGLETQYF. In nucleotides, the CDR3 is TGTGCCAGCAGTTCCTACCGTTGGGGGGGCCTAGAGACCCAGTACTTC.

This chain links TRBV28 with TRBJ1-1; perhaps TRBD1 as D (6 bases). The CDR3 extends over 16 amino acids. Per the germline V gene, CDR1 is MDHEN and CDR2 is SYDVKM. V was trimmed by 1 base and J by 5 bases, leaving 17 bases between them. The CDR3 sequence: CASSLYRGGGRTEAFF. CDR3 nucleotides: TGTGCCAGCAGTTTATATAGGGGGGGAGGACGGACTGAAGCTTTCTTT.

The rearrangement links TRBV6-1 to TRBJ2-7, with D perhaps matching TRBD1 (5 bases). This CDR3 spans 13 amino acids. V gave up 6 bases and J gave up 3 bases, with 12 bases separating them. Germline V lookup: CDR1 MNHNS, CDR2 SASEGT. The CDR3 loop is CASRADSFYEQYF. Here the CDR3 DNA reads TGTGCCAGCAGGGCCGACAGTTTCTACGAGCAGTACTTC.

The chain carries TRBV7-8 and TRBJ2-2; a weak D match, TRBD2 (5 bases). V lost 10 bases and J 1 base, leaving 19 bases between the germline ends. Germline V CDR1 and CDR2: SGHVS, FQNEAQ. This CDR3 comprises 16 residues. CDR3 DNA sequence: TGTGCCACCTACCATAGCCTGGCGGGGAACACCGGGGAGCTGTTTTTT. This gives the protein CATYHSLAGNTGELFF.

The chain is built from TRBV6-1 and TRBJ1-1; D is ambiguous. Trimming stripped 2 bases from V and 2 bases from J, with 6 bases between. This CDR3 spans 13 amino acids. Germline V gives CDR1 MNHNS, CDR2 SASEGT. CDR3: CASSEFYNTEAFF. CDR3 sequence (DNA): TGTGCCAGCAGTGAATTCTACAACACTGAAGCTTTCTTT.

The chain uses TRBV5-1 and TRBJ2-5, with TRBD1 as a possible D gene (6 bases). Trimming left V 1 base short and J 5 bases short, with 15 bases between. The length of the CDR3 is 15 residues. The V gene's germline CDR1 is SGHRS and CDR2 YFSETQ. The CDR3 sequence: CASSLRTGFIETQYF. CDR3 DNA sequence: TGCGCCAGCAGCTTGCGAACAGGGTTTATTGAGACCCAGTACTTC.

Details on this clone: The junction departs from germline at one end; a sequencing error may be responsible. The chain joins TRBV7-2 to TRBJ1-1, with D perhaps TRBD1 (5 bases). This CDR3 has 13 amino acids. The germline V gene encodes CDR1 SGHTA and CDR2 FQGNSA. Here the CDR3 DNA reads TGTGCCAGCAGCCAGGGCCACAACACTGAAGATTTCTTT. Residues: CASSQGHNTEDFF.